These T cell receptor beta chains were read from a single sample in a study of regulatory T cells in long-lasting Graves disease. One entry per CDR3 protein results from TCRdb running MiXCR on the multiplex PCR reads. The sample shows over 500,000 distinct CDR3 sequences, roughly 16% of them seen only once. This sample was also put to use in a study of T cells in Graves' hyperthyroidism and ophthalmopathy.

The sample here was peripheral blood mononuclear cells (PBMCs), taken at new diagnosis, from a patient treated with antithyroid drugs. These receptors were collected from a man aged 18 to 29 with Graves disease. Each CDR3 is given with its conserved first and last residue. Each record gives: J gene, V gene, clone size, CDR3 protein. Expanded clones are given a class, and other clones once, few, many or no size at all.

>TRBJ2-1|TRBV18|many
CASSPGSGPRDEQFF
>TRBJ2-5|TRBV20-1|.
CSAREDNEETQYF
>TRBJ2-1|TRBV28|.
CASNSLRGFHQFF
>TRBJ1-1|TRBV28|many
CASTQQGAMNTEAFF
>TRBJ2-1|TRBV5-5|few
CASSLAGVLNEQFF
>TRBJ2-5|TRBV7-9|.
CASSGEGTQYF
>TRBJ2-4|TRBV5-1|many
CASSLGGGNIQYF
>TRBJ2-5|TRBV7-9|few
CASSFGTETQYF
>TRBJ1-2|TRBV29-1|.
CSVDPLESSRNYGYTF
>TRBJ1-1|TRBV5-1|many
CASSARANTEAFF